This T cell receptor (beta chain) is from a study of identical twins. Findings and limits, study-wide: Recombination models fit unrelated individuals' TCR alpha sharing but underestimated twins'.

This CDR3 region has 14 residues. Losses at the gene ends were 2 bases for V and 1 base for J; bases not matched to a gene: 2. The germline CDR1 and CDR2 sequences are MGHRA and YSYEKL. MiXCR, applied by TCRdb to the 5' RACE reads, yields one record per CDR3 protein. The repertoire holds 1.5 million to 2 million distinct CDR3 sequences, with less than 40% as singletons. This clonotype was observed a few times. Its matching antigen is unknown. V gene TRBV4-1 combines with J gene TRBJ2-7, with TRBD2 matching over 7 bases. The receptor was isolated from a newborn girl in good health. The sequencing sample was made of cord blood. The CDR3: CASSQLLASYEQYF. The CDR3 DNA follows: TGCGCCAGCAGCCAACTACTAGCGTCCTACGAGCAGTACTTC.